Shown below are 2 T cell receptor beta chains from a single sample sequenced in a study of blood T cell repertoires in COVID-19. Here immunoSEQ multiplex PCR was the method, and the copy in TCRdb shows in-frame clones only, minus some. The sample includes fewer than 300,000 clones, roughly 90% of them seen just once. Specimen: peripheral blood. These receptors originate from a young man with acute or convalescent COVID-19.

Comment on this clone: Compared with germline, one end of the junction differs, possibly owing to a read error. This chain uses TRBV6-5 with TRBJ1-5; D is unclear. Germline CDR1 and CDR2: MNHEY and SVGAGI. This CDR3 region has 15 residues. The CDR3 DNA reads as TGTGCCAGCAGTGACTCAGGCGCGGGCAATCAGCCCCAGCATTTT. Its translation: CASSDSGAGNQPQHF.

The chain links TRBV30 to TRBJ2-5, with 8 bases that match TRBD1. CDR3 length: 15 amino acids. Trimming at V came to 0 bases and at J to 4 bases, leaving 7 bases not matched to a gene. The V gene's germline CDR1 is GTSNPN and CDR2 SVGIG (reference sequence). CDR3 sequence: CAWSVRQGIRETQYF. The CDR3 bases are TGTGCCTGGAGTGTCCGACAGGGGATCAGAGAGACCCAGTACTTC.